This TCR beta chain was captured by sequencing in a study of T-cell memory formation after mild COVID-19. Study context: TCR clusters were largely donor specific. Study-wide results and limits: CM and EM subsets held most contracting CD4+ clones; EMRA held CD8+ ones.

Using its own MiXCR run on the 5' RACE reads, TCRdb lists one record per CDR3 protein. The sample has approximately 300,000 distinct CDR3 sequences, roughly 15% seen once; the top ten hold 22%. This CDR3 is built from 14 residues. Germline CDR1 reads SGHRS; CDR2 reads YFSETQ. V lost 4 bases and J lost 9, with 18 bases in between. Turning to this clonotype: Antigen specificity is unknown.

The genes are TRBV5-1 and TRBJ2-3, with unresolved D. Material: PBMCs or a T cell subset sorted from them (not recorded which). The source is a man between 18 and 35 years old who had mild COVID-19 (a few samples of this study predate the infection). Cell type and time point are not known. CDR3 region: CASSPDPGAGTQYF. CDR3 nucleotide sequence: TGCGCCAGCAGCCCCGACCCAGGCGCAGGCACGCAGTATTTT.